A single sample is the source of the 31 T cell receptor beta chains below, sequenced in a study of blood T cell repertoires in COVID-19. Libraries were prepared by immunoSEQ multiplex PCR; TCRdb keeps only in-frame clonotypes and omits some of them. The data contain approximately 75,000 clones, 70% to 85% of them singletons. The sample comprised peripheral blood. Receptors were obtained from a woman in her fifties or sixties with acute or convalescent COVID-19.

The chain employs TRBV29-1 and TRBJ1-2, with TRBD1 as a possible D gene (5 bases). Trimming left V 6 bases short and J 7 bases short, with 18 bases between. Germline V gene data show CDR1 as SQVTM and CDR2 as ANQGSEA. This CDR3 spans 13 amino acids. This CDR3 reads CSVGLLLGGGYTF. The CDR3 DNA reads as TGCAGCGTAGGGCTCTTATTGGGGGGTGGCTACACCTTC.

The rearrangement links TRBV18 to TRBJ2-6; 12 bases match TRBD2. After removal of 3 bases from V and 0 bases from J, the junction contained 9 bases not matched to a gene. The V gene's germline CDR1 is KGHSH and CDR2 LQKENI. The CDR3 sequence is 20 residues long. CDR3 nucleotides: TGTGCCAGCTCACCGGCCCCCCCTAGCGGGGGGGCCTCTGGGGCCAACGTCCTGACTTTC. Protein product: CASSPAPPSGGASGANVLTF.

This sequence joins TRBV19 and TRBJ2-1; D is ambiguous. The CDR3 totals 11 residues. Germline assignment: CDR1 LNHDA and CDR2 SQIVND (reference sequence). The CDR3 DNA reads as TGTGCATCAAGAGCGTACAATGAGCAGTTCTTC. Translating gives CASRAYNEQFF.

This chain links TRBV29-1 with TRBJ1-1, with D uncertain. The ends were cut back, 6 bases at V and 11 bases at J, with 19 bases in the middle. Germline CDR1 is SQVTM and CDR2 is ANQGSEA. There are 12 residues in the CDR3. As DNA, the CDR3 is TGCAGCGTATTAGCCTCGAGGGAGTGGGCTTTCTTT. This gives the protein CSVLASREWAFF.

V gene TRBV6-6 combines with J gene TRBJ2-1, with D hard to call. Germline-derived CDR1 and CDR2 are MNHNY and SVGAGI (reference sequence). The CDR3 extends over 15 amino acids. The ends were cut back, 7 bases at V and 0 bases at J, with 13 bases in the middle. The CDR3 sequence: CASNSEFASYNEQFF. The CDR3 DNA is TGTGCCAGCAATTCGGAGTTTGCCTCCTACAATGAGCAGTTCTTC.

The chain couples TRBV6-5 to TRBJ1-1; the match to TRBD1 covers 12 bases. The CDR3 is 16 amino acids. With V trimmed by 0 bases and J by 7 bases, 6 bases remained unmatched. The germline gives CDR1 MNHEY, CDR2 SVGAGI. The CDR3 here is CASSYSQGQGASEAFF. The CDR3 DNA follows: TGTGCCAGCAGTTACTCGCAGGGACAGGGGGCGAGTGAAGCTTTCTTT.

This chain uses TRBV23-1 with TRBJ1-2; 7 nucleotides agree with TRBD1. Being an ORF, TRBV23-1 has a function that is uncertain. The CDR3 has 12 amino acids. The V gene end was trimmed by 3 bases and the J gene end by 13 bases; junction bases not matched to a gene: 8. The CDR3 reads CASSHSPDRATF. DNA for the CDR3: TGCGCCAGCAGTCACTCCCCCGACAGGGCCACCTTC.

This clone was seen once. CDR3 region: CASSTGTNDKQFF. In nucleotides, the CDR3 is TGTGCCAGCAGCACAGGGACTAATGATAAGCAGTTCTTC. This chain joins TRBV7-3 and TRBJ2-1; a weak D match, TRBD2 (7 bases). The germline V and J ends were trimmed by 5 bases and 11 bases, with 16 bases remaining between them. The germline gives CDR1 SGHTA, CDR2 FQGTGA. The CDR3 has 13 residues. The whole variable domain, remainder taken from reference TRBV7-3 and TRBJ2-1, is GAGVSQTPSNKVTEKGKYVELRCDPISGHTALYWYRQSLGQGPEFLIYFQGTGAADDSGLPNDRFFAVRPEGSVSTLKIQRTERGDSAVYLCASSTGTNDKQFFGPGTRLTVL.

The rearrangement uses TRBV11-3 and TRBJ2-3, with 7 positions matching TRBD2. The V segment lost 2 bases and the J segment 8 bases; nucleotides outside the gene matches: 13. The CDR3 contains 16 residues. The germline V gene has CDR1 SGHNT and CDR2 YENEEA. The CDR3 DNA is TGTGCCAGCAGCTTATTCAGCGGGGACCAACGGGGTACGCAGTATTTT. Translating it yields CASSLFSGDQRGTQYF.

The CDR3 protein is CASSSTAGSNEQFF. CDR3 DNA: TGTGCCAGCAGCTCAACAGCGGGGAGCAATGAGCAGTTCTTC. This rearrangement joins TRBV7-3 to TRBJ2-1; 7 positions match TRBD2. Germline trimming cut 4 bases from V and 6 bases from J; bases unmatched to any gene: 6. Germline V gives CDR1 SGHTA, CDR2 FQGTGA. This CDR3 comprises 14 residues.

The sample holds one count of this clone. The V call is TRBV7-3, the J call TRBJ2-2, with D unresolved. Germline V CDR1 and CDR2: SGHTA, FQGTGA. The CDR3 is made up of 13 amino acids. Deletions cut 4 bases from V and 6 bases from J, with 9 bases between. CDR3 DNA: TGTGCCAGCAGCTCATCTCGGGCCGGGGAGCTGTTTTTT. It is translated as CASSSSRAGELFF.

V is TRBV27 and J is TRBJ1-4; D is uncertain. CDR1 MNHEY and CDR2 SMNVEV come from the germline V gene (reference sequence). The V end was cut by 4 bases, the J end by 3 bases, with 3 bases between. The CDR3 contains 12 residues. CDR3 region: CASSSANEKLFF. The CDR3 DNA follows: TGTGCCAGCAGTTCCGCTAATGAAAAACTGTTTTTT.

The J gene is TRBJ2-3, the V gene TRBV5-1; 8 positions match TRBD1. CDR1 and CDR2 from the germline V gene are SGHRS and YFSETQ. Trimming removed 0 bases from V and 6 bases from J; junction bases left unmatched: 9. The CDR3 has 16 residues. CDR3 nucleotides: TGCGCCAGCAGCTTGGCGCAGGGGGCTTCCTCCGATACGCAGTATTTT. Protein: CASSLAQGASSDTQYF.

The chain combines TRBV7-7 with TRBJ1-6; 9 bases map to TRBD1. There are 20 residues in the CDR3. J gave up 6 bases and V 4 bases, and 19 bases lay outside the gene matches. Germline V gives CDR1 SSHAT, CDR2 FNYEAQ (reference sequence). The CDR3 bases are TGTGCCAGCAGCTCCAGATCCCGGGACAGGGTTCCCGTCCGTAATTCACCCCTCCACTTT. It is translated as CASSSRSRDRVPVRNSPLHF.

The rearrangement joins TRBV27 to TRBJ1-2; TRBD1 aligns across 10 bases. The CDR3 has 14 amino acids. V was clipped by 3 bases and J by 7 bases; unmatched bases: 5. Germline V gene lookup returns CDR1 MNHEY and CDR2 SMNVEV (reference sequence). The CDR3 loop reads CASSFSGTGVGYTF. CDR3 sequence (DNA): TGTGCCAGCAGTTTCTCCGGGACAGGGGTTGGCTACACCTTC.

The chain has TRBV14 and TRBJ2-6, with D possibly TRBD1 on 6 matching bases. The CDR3 totals 16 residues. Per germline, CDR1 SGHDN and CDR2 FVKESK. Trimming cost V 3 bases and J 0 bases, with 9 bases left between them. CDR3 in amino acids: CASSQGAPSGANVLTF. The CDR3 DNA sequence: TGTGCCAGCAGCCAGGGGGCGCCCTCTGGGGCCAACGTCCTGACTTTC.

The chain is built from TRBV11-1 and TRBJ2-7; the D gene is possibly TRBD1 (5 bases). The CDR3 runs 14 residues. V lost 0 bases, J lost 2 bases, and 8 bases lay in between. Germline CDR1 reads SGHAT; CDR2 reads FQDESV (reference sequence). In DNA, the CDR3 is TGTGCCAGCAGCTTAGCCAGGGTACCCTACGAGCAGTACTTC. Its translation is CASSLARVPYEQYF.

The chain recombines TRBV9 with TRBJ1-6; D not certain. This CDR3 has 16 residues. V dropped 0 bases and J dropped 10 bases, with 17 bases sitting between them. Germline V gene lookup returns CDR1 SGDLS and CDR2 YYNGEE. CDR3 in DNA: TGTGCCAGCAGCGTAGGAGAGGCCCGGGGAGAGTCACCCCTCCACTTT. Translation: CASSVGEARGESPLHF.

The chain carries TRBV2 and TRBJ2-5, with D possibly matching TRBD2 (6 bases). V dropped 11 bases and J dropped 2 bases, with 18 bases sitting between them. There are 14 residues in the CDR3. Germline V gene sequence: CDR1 SNHLY, CDR2 FYNNEI. This chain's CDR3 is CACKRRVNQETQYF. Here the CDR3 DNA reads TGTGCCTGCAAGAGGAGGGTTAATCAAGAGACCCAGTACTTC.

The chain joins TRBV4-1 to TRBJ2-5; no clear D gene. Per the germline V gene, CDR1 is MGHRA and CDR2 is YSYEKL. This CDR3 comprises 13 residues. V shed 3 bases and J shed 4 bases, with 9 bases lying between them. The CDR3 DNA is TGCGCCAGCAGCCACTTTCGGTCAGAGACCCAGTACTTC. Its protein is CASSHFRSETQYF.

The chain couples TRBV4-1 to TRBJ1-1; TRBD1 agrees at 9 bases. The ends lost 3 bases at V and 5 bases at J; junction bases unmatched: 7. The CDR3 has 15 residues. The germline V gene encodes CDR1 MGHRA and CDR2 YSYEKL. In DNA form, the CDR3 reads TGCGCCAGCAGCCATATACCGGGACAGGGTACTGAAGCTTTCTTT. This sequence encodes CASSHIPGQGTEAFF.

The chain joins TRBV4-1 to TRBJ2-7, with TRBD1 matching over 9 bases. Germline V CDR1 and CDR2: MGHRA, YSYEKL. The CDR3 has 14 residues. V was clipped by 4 bases and J by 4 bases; unmatched bases: 5. CDR3 nucleotides: TGCGCCAGCAGCCTAGAGGACAGGGGTTACGAGCAGTACTTC. It encodes CASSLEDRGYEQYF.

The V call is TRBV5-4, the J call TRBJ2-5; TRBD2 aligns across 7 bases. The CDR3 consists of 14 residues. Germline trimming cut 4 bases from V and 1 base from J; bases unmatched to any gene: 4. Looked up from germline, CDR1 is SGHNT and CDR2 is YYREEE (reference sequence). The CDR3 DNA reads as TGTGCCAGCAGCGCGACTAGCCCCCAAGAGACCCAGTACTTC. This codes for CASSATSPQETQYF.

The chain carries TRBV6-5 and TRBJ2-7; D is undetermined. The germline V gene encodes CDR1 MNHEY and CDR2 SVGAGI. Trimming took 5 bases from V and 3 from J, leaving 5 bases between them. This CDR3 is 11 amino acids long. This CDR3 reads CASSPYYEQYF. The CDR3 DNA reads TGTGCCAGCAGTCCCTACTACGAGCAGTACTTC.

This clone was seen more than once but under ten times. This chain uses TRBV6-1 with TRBJ1-2, with D possibly matching TRBD1 (5 bases). This CDR3 is 16 amino acids long. Germline-derived CDR1 and CDR2 are MNHNS and SASEGT. Trimming left V 3 bases short and J 0 bases short, with 14 bases between. The CDR3 sequence is CASSDTGLRANYGYTF. Written as DNA, the CDR3 is TGTGCCAGCAGTGATACGGGACTTCGAGCTAACTATGGCTACACCTTC.

The chain combines TRBV3-1 (or the pseudogene TRBV3-2) with TRBJ2-3, with D uncertain. CDR1 is LGHDT and CDR2 is YNNKEL in the germline V gene (reference sequence). Trimming pared 3 bases from V and 2 bases from J, leaving 3 bases between. This CDR3 has 12 amino acids. The CDR3 here is CASSHNTDTQYF. In DNA, the CDR3 is TGTGCCAGCAGCCACAACACAGATACGCAGTATTTT.

The chain carries TRBV7-9 and TRBJ2-3, with TRBD2 identical over 7 bases. V trimming: 4 bases; J trimming: 0 bases; junction bases outside the gene matches: 10. Germline V gene data show CDR1 as SEHNR and CDR2 as FQNEAQ (reference sequence). The CDR3 runs 17 residues. The CDR3 protein is CASSYNLRGYSTDTQYF. CDR3 DNA sequence: TGTGCCAGCAGCTATAACTTGCGGGGGTATAGCACAGATACGCAGTATTTT.

Ten or more counts support this clone. DNA for the CDR3: TGTGCCAGCAGCTTAAATCTCCAGGGGGATGAGCAGTTCTTC. Encoded protein: CASSLNLQGDEQFF. This chain joins TRBV7-3 and TRBJ2-1; 7 bases are shared with TRBD1. V lost 1 base to trimming and J lost 8 bases; unmatched junction nucleotides: 5. CDR1 is SGHTA, CDR2 FQGTGA, per germline. The length of the CDR3 is 14 residues.

The chain combines TRBV7-2 with TRBJ2-3, with TRBD2 matching over 8 bases. The CDR3 is 14 amino acids. Per germline, CDR1 SGHTA and CDR2 FQGNSA. V shed 7 bases and J 6 bases; nucleotides not matched to a gene: 9. This chain's CDR3 is CASNSYGGGDTQYF. The CDR3 DNA is TGTGCCAGCAACTCTTACGGGGGGGGCGATACGCAGTATTTT.

This clone was detected a few times. The rearrangement links TRBV5-4 to TRBJ1-2; D perhaps matches TRBD1 (6 bases). This CDR3 has 13 residues. The germline V gene encodes CDR1 SGHNT and CDR2 YYREEE (reference sequence). V was trimmed by 0 bases and J by 6 bases, leaving 9 bases between them. The CDR3 nucleotides are TGTGCCAGCAGCTTGGTGTCAGGGGATGGCTACACCTTC. This encodes CASSLVSGDGYTF.

The chain employs TRBV5-5 and TRBJ1-1; D perhaps matches TRBD1 (6 bases). In germline, CDR1 is SGHKS, CDR2 YYEKEE (reference sequence). V was pared by 0 bases and J by 6 bases, with 15 bases between. The CDR3 has 15 amino acids. The CDR3, as DNA: TGTGCCAGCAGCTTGGAAGGGATGAAGGGGGCTGAAGCTTTCTTT. Its protein is CASSLEGMKGAEAFF.